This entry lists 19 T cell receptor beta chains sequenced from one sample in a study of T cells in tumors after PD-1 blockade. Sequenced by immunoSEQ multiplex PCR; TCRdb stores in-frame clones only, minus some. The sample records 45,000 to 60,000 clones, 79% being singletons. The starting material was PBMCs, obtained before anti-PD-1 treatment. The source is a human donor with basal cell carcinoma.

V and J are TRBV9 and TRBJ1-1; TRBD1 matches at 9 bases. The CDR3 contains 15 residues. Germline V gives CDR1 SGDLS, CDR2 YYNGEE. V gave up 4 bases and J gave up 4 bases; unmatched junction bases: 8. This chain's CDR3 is CASSSGQGGSTEAFF. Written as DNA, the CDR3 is TGTGCCAGCAGCTCGGGACAGGGTGGGAGCACTGAAGCTTTCTTT.

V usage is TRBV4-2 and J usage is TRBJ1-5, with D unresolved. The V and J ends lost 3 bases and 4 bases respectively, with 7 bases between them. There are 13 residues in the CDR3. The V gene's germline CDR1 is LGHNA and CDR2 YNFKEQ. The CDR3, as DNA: TGTGCCAGCAGCCAGGCGAAAAATCAGCCCCAGCATTTT. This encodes CASSQAKNQPQHF.

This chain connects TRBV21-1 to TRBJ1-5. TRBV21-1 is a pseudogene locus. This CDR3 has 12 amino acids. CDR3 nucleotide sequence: TGTGCCAGCAGTCAGCGGTATCAGCCCCAGCATTTT. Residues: CASSQRYQPQHF.

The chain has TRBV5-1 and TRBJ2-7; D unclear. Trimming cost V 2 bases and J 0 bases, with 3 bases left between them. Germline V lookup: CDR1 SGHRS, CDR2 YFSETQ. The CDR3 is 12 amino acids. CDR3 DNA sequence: TGCGCCAGCAGCTTAAACTCCTACGAGCAGTACTTC. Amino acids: CASSLNSYEQYF.

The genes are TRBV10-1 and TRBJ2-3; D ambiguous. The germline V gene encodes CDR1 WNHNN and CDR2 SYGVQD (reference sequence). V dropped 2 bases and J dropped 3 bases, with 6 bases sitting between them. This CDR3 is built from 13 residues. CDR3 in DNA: TGCGCCAGCAGTGAGATGGGTACAGATACGCAGTATTTT. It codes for CASSEMGTDTQYF.

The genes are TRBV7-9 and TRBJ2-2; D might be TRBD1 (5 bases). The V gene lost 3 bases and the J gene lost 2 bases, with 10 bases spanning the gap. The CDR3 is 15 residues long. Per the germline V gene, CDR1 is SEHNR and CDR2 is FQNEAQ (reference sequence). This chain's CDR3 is CASSFGQGNTGELFF. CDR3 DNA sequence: TGTGCCAGCAGCTTTGGTCAGGGAAACACCGGGGAGCTGTTTTTT.

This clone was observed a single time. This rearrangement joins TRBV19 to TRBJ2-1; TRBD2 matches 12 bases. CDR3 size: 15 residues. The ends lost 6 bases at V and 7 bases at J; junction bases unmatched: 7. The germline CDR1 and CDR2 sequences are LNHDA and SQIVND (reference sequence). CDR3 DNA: TGTGCCAGTAGCTTGACTAGCGGGAGACCAAATGAGCAGTTCTTC. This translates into CASSLTSGRPNEQFF. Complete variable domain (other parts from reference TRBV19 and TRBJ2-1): DGGITQSPKYLFRKEGQNVTLSCEQNLNHDAMYWYRQDPGQGLRLIYYSQIVNDFQKGDIAEGYSVSREKKESFPLTVTSAQKNPTAFYLCASSLTSGRPNEQFFGPGTRLTVL.

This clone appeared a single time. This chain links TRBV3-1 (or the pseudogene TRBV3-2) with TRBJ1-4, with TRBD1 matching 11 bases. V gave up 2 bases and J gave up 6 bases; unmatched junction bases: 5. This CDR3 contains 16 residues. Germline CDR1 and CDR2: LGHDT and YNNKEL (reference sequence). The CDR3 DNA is TGTGCCAGCAGCCAACATTGGGACAGGGGGTATGAAAAACTGTTTTTT. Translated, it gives CASSQHWDRGYEKLFF.

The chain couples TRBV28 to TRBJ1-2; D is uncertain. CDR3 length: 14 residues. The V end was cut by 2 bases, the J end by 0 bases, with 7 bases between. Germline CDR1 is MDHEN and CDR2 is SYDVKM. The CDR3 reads CASSLDGSNYGYTF. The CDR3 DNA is TGTGCCAGCAGTTTAGACGGGTCTAACTATGGCTACACCTTC.

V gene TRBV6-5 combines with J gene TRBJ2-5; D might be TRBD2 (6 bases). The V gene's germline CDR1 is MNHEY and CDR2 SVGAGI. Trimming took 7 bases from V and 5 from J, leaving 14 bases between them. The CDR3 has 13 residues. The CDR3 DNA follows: TGTGCCAGCAATCGGGACTCGGTGGAGACCCAGTACTTC. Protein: CASNRDSVETQYF.

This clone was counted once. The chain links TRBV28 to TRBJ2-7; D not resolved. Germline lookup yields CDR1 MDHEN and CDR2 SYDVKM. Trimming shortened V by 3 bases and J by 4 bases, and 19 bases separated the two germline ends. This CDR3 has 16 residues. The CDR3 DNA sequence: TGTGCCAGCAGTTTGTTCTGGGCCCCCATGGTATACGAGCAGTACTTC. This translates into CASSLFWAPMVYEQYF. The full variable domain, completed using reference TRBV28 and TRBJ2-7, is DVKVTQSSRYLVKRTGEKVFLECVQDMDHENMFWYRQDPGLGLRLIYFSYDVKMKEKGDIPEGYSVSREKKERFSLILESASTNQTSMYLCASSLFWAPMVYEQYFGPGTRLTVT.

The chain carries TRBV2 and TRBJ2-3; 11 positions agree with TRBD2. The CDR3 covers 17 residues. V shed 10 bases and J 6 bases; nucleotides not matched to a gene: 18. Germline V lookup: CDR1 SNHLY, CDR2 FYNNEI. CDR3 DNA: TGTGCCACCACGAGGGACTCTAGCGGGAGGCGAAGGGATACGCAGTATTTT. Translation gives CATTRDSSGRRRDTQYF.

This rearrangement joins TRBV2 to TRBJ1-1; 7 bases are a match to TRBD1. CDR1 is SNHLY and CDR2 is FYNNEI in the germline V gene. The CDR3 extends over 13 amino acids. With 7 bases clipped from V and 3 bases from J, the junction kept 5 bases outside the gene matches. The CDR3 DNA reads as TGTGCCAGCACTGGGGACAGAGACACTGAAGCTTTCTTT. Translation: CASTGDRDTEAFF. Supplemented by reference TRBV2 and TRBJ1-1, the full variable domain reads EPEVTQTPSHQVTQMGQEVILRCVPISNHLYFYWYRQILGQKVEFLVSFYNNEISEKSEIFDDQFSVERPDGSNFTLKIRSTKLEDSAMYFCASTGDRDTEAFFGQGTRLTVV.

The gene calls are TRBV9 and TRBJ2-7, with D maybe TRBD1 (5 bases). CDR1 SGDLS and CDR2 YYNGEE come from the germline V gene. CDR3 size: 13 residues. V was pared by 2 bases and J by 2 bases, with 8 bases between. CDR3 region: CASSVQDTYEQYF. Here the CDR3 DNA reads TGTGCCAGCAGCGTCCAGGACACCTACGAGCAGTACTTC. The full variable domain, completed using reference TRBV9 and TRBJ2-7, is DSGVTQTPKHLITATGQRVTLRCSPRSGDLSVYWYQQSLDQGLQFLIQYYNGEERAKGNILERFSAQQFPDLHSELNLSSLELGDSALYFCASSVQDTYEQYFGPGTRLTVT.

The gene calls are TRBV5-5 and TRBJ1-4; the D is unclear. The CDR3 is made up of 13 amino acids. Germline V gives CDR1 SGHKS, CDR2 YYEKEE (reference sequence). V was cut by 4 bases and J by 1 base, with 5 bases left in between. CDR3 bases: TGTGCCAGCAGCCTAAGAACTAATGAAAAACTGTTTTTT. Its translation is CASSLRTNEKLFF.

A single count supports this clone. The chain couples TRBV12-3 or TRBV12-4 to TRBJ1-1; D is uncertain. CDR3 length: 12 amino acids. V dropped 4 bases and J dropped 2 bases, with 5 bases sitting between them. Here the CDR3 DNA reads TGTGCCAGCAGTTGGGCTAACACTGAAGCTTTCTTT. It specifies CASSWANTEAFF.

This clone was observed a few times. The CDR3 DNA is TGTGCCAGCACCCCACAGACAGTCTCTAATGAAAAACTGTTTTTT. Its translation is CASTPQTVSNEKLFF. J is TRBJ1-4 and V is TRBV28; tentative D call: TRBD1 (5 bases). This CDR3 comprises 15 residues. V lost 7 bases and J 3 bases, leaving 15 bases between the germline ends. Germline loops: CDR1 MDHEN, CDR2 SYDVKM.

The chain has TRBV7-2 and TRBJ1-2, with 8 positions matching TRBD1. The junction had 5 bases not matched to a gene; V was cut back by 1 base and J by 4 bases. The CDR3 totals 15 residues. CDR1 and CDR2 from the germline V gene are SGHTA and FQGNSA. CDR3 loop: CASSLGTGGGYGYTF. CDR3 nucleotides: TGTGCCAGCAGCTTAGGAACAGGGGGTGGCTATGGCTACACCTTC.

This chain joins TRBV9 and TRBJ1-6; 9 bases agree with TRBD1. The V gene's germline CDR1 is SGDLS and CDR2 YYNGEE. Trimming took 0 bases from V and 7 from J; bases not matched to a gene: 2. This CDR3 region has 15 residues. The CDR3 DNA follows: TGTGCCAGCAGCGTAGGGGGACAGGGAAATTCACCCCTCCACTTT. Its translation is CASSVGGQGNSPLHF.